The sequence of this TCR beta chain was determined in a study of shared clonotypes between healthy human individuals. Notes on the study in general: Although depth was large, rarefaction showed that sequencing of the sorted subsets was incomplete. It was observed that 5% to 6.5% of naive CD4 clonotypes were shared across a handful of donors.

Concerning this clone: The antigen is unknown. In the same sample, other DNA sequences code for this CDR3.

CDR1 MGHRA and CDR2 YSYEKL come from the germline V gene. The germline V and J ends were trimmed by 4 bases and 6 bases, with 10 bases remaining between them. CDR3 length: 13 residues. Sequenced by immunoSEQ multiplex PCR; TCRdb stores in-frame clones only, minus some. The sample includes around 2.1 million clones, roughly 91% seen only once; the top ten take more than 1.5%. Naive CD8 cells, CD45RO-negative and positively selected for CCR7, excluded terminally differentiated effector memory CD45RA+ cells. The chain uses TRBV4-1 and TRBJ1-5, with D possibly being TRBD1 (6 bases). The sequenced sample consisted of naive CD8+ T cells from PBMCs. The receptor was isolated from a man aged 18 to 29 in good health. Some clones in this sample may be carry-over from other donors' samples. CDR3 amino acids: CASSPRGAQPQHF. In DNA, the CDR3 is TGCGCCAGCAGCCCCAGGGGAGCTCAGCCCCAGCATTTT.